This record covers a single T cell receptor beta chain. Its target is not known. This sample is drawn from a study of graft-versus-host responses after intestinal transplantation. Clones were read by immunoSEQ multiplex PCR, and TCRdb kept only the in-frame ones, dropping some. The sample lists about 97,000 clones; about 93% were seen once. The CDR3 totals 12 residues. Germline V gives CDR1 SNHLY, CDR2 FYNNEI. J lost 6 bases, V lost 10 bases, and 2 bases had no gene match. Study-level results: Declines in HvG clones occurring early post-transplant were associated with peak circulating GvH clone levels. High graft-versus-host to host-versus-graft clonal ratios were found in allografts of patients who had graft-donor T cell macrochimerism.

The sequence derives from a human patient who received an intestinal transplant, so some T cells may come from the graft donor. The chain is built from TRBV2 and TRBJ1-6, with 8 nucleotides matching TRBD1. The source was PBMCs, collected around 450 days after intestinal transplant. CDR3 sequence reads: CAIRGLNSPLHF. CDR3 in DNA: TGTGCCATCAGGGGGCTTAATTCACCCCTCCACTTT.